These T cell receptor beta chains were read from a single sample in a study of Ad26.COV2.S vaccination and SARS-CoV-2 variants. Sequenced by immunoSEQ multiplex PCR; TCRdb stores in-frame clones only, minus some. Among about 350,000 clones listed, approximately 90% were seen once. Sample: peripheral blood, taken in a trial of Ad26.COV2.S vaccine versus placebo. These receptors all come from a person aged 18-65 years who received the Ad26.COV2.S COVID-19 vaccine or a placebo. Both conserved end residues are part of each CDR3. A D gene is named only where the DNA matches it firmly. Size tells how often a clone was seen (once, few, many) or the class of an expanded clone, and some rows leave it out.

>-|TRBJ2-7|TRBV6-5|TRBD1
CASSSRDRGIYEQYF
TGTGCCAGCAGTAGCCGGGACAGGGGAATCTACGAGCAGTACTTC
>once|TRBJ1-4|TRBV2|TRBD1
CASRGTGGHEKLFF
TGTGCCAGCAGGGGGACAGGGGGACATGAAAAACTGTTTTTT
>-|TRBJ2-5|TRBV13|TRBD1
CASTRQGTQETQYF
TGTGCCAGCACCAGACAGGGGACCCAGGAGACCCAGTACTTC
>-|TRBJ2-3|TRBV6-5|TRBD2
CASSPSGGRTDTQYF
TGTGCCAGCAGTCCCAGCGGGGGAAGGACAGATACGCAGTATTTT
>once|TRBJ2-2|TRBV7-9|-
CASSFGQGNTGELFF
TGTGCCAGCAGCTTCGGGCAGGGAAACACCGGGGAGCTGTTTTTT
>-|TRBJ1-5|TRBV19|TRBD1
CASSIARGQGNQPQHF
TGTGCCAGTAGTATAGCCCGGGGACAGGGAAATCAGCCCCAGCATTTT
>-|TRBJ1-6|TRBV3-1/TRBV3-2|-
CASSLGQYNSPLHF
TGTGCCAGCAGCCTCGGACAGTATAATTCACCCCTCCACTTT
>-|TRBJ1-1|TRBV29-1|-
CSAITGTYEAFF
TGCAGCGCCATAACCGGGACATATGAAGCTTTCTTT
>-|TRBJ1-2|TRBV2|-
CASTLGGIDGYTF
TGTGCCAGCACCCTGGGAGGGATTGACGGCTACACCTTC
>-|TRBJ2-7|TRBV25-1|-
CASSEWSQGLPYEQYF
TGTGCCAGCAGTGAATGGAGTCAGGGCCTCCCCTACGAGCAGTACTTC
>-|TRBJ1-1|TRBV7-8|-
CASSGRRYNTEAFF
TGTGCCAGCAGCGGAAGACGCTATAACACTGAAGCTTTCTTT
>-|TRBJ2-5|TRBV27|-
CASNPTGLSQETQYF
TGTGCCAGCAATCCGACGGGCCTCAGTCAAGAGACCCAGTACTTC
>-|TRBJ1-6|TRBV28|-
CASSSQARTVNSPLHF
TGTGCCAGCAGCTCTCAAGCTCGGACGGTAAATTCACCCCTCCACTTT